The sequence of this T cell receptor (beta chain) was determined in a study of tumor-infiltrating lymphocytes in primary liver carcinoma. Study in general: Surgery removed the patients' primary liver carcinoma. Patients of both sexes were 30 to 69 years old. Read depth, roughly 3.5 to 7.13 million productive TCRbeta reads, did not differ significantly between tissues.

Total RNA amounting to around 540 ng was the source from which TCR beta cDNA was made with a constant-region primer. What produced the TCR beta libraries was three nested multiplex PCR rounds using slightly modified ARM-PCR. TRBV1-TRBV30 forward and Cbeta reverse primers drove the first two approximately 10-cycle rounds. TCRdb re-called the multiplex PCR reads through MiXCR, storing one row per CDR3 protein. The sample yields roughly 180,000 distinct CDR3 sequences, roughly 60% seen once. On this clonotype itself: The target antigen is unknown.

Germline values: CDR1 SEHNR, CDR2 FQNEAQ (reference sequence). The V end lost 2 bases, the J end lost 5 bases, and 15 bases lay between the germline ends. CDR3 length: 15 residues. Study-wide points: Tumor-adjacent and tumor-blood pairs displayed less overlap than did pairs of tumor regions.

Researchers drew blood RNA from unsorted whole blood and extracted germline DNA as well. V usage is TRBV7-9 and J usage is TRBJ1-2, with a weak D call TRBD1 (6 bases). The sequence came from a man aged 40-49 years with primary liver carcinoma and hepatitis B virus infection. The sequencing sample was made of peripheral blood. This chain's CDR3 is CASSLSRDKLYGYTF. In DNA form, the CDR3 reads TGTGCCAGCAGCTTATCCCGGGACAAGCTATATGGCTACACCTTC. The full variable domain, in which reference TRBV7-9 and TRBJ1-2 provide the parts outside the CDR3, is DTGVSQNPRHKITKRGQNVTFRCDPISEHNRLYWYRQTLGQGPEFLTYFQNEAQLEKSRLLSDRFSAERPKGSFSTLEIQRTEQGDSAMYLCASSLSRDKLYGYTFGSGTRLTVV.